The clone carrying this T cell receptor beta chain was counted once. As yet, its antigen is unknown. The data were taken from a study of vaccination effects on CD4 cells after COVID-19. Background on the study: Post-vaccine sampling occurred a median 72 days after the second dose. Whole-study findings and limits: From healthy vaccinees, only 1 of 255 vaccine-induced clones also reacted to common cold coronaviruses. Vaccine- and infection-induced clones showed marked clonal contraction late following vaccination.

Isolating CD4+ T cells followed approximately nine days of culture. Each participant was given two doses of one vaccine (BNT162b2 or mRNA-1273). The length of the CDR3 is 15 residues. The V end lost 4 bases, the J end lost 5 bases, and 18 bases lay between the germline ends. Germline CDR1 SGHNT, CDR2 YYREEE (reference sequence). Clones were read by immunoSEQ multiplex PCR, and TCRdb kept only the in-frame ones, dropping some. The sample shows some 69,000 clones, 73% of them seen only once. This clonotype originated in a human donor who received a COVID-19 vaccine. The specimen comprised CD4+ T cells from PBMCs cultured without peptide, sampled after COVID-19 vaccination. This chain connects TRBV5-4 to TRBJ2-5, with a tentative D call TRBD2 (7 bases). The CDR3 spells CASSPQAGHSETQYF. In nucleotides, the CDR3 is TGTGCCAGCAGCCCGCAAGCGGGACACTCGGAGACCCAGTACTTC.